These 25 T cell receptor beta chains came from one sample sequenced in a study of regulatory T cells in long-lasting Graves disease. Time point defined: persistent/refractory GD, antithyroid drugs over 5 years with positive TRAb. Isolated PBMC RNA provided the starting material for the TCR library. Assembly of TCR beta libraries relied on iRepertoire HTBI primers together with Arm-PCR of CDR3 regions. A single record per CDR3 protein comes from TCRdb applying MiXCR to the multiplex PCR reads. The table shows approximately 500,000 distinct CDR3 sequences, with about 22% occurring only once. The starting material was peripheral blood mononuclear cells (PBMCs), obtained when the disease was refractory, from a patient treated with antithyroid drugs. These receptors were obtained from a female donor with Graves disease.

This clonotype has at least ten counts. V is TRBV29-1 and J is TRBJ1-1, with unresolved D. CDR1 is SQVTM, CDR2 ANQGSEA, per germline. Trimming left V 4 bases short and J 1 base short, with 13 bases between. CDR3 size: 14 residues. CDR3 sequence reads: CSVGTVLSNTEAFF. In DNA form, the CDR3 reads TGCAGCGTTGGAACAGTACTGTCGAACACTGAAGCTTTCTTT.

This clonotype has more than one count but fewer than ten. This rearrangement joins TRBV6-1 to TRBJ2-7; the match to TRBD1 covers 7 bases. J gave up 6 bases and V 6 bases, and 14 bases lay outside the gene matches. Germline V lookup: CDR1 MNHNS, CDR2 SASEGT. The CDR3 consists of 15 residues. The chain's CDR3 is CASSLGGGQAGEQYF. CDR3 sequence (DNA): TGTGCCAGCAGCCTCGGCGGCGGACAGGCTGGCGAGCAGTACTTC.

To note about this clonotype: Just one base apart from a much larger clone, this may be a read error. The rearrangement joins TRBV12-3 or TRBV12-4 to TRBJ1-1; a possible D gene is TRBD1 (5 bases). The CDR3 has 15 residues. The CDR3 region is CASSPWAGGRTEASF. The CDR3 nucleotides are TGTGCCAGCAGCCCCTGGGCCGGGGGTAGGACTGAAGCTTCCTTT.

This clonotype was seen at least ten times. This rearrangement joins TRBV10-3 to TRBJ2-7, with D possibly matching TRBD1 (6 bases). CDR3 length: 15 residues. Germline V gene data show CDR1 as ENHRY and CDR2 as SYGVKD. V was pared by 2 bases and J by 4 bases, with 15 bases between. The CDR3 coding sequence is TGTGCCATCAGTGAGAGGGACATCACAAGGTACGAGCAGTACTTC. Encoded protein: CAISERDITRYEQYF.

This clonotype was observed at least ten times. The V call is TRBV20-1, the J call TRBJ1-4; a possible D gene is TRBD1 (5 bases). Germline V lookup: CDR1 DFQATT, CDR2 SNEGSKA (reference sequence). Deletions cut 0 bases from V and 2 bases from J, with 10 bases between. CDR3 size: 15 residues. The DNA of the CDR3 is TGCAGTGCTAGAGATTGGCCAGGGACTAATGAAAAACTGTTTTTT. It is translated as CSARDWPGTNEKLFF.

Many counts were recorded for this clonotype. This chain links TRBV6-1 with TRBJ1-2, with unresolved D. Germline V CDR1 and CDR2: MNHNS, SASEGT. This CDR3 has 16 amino acids. Trimming pared 2 bases from V and 4 bases from J, leaving 17 bases between. In nucleotides, the CDR3 is TGTGCCAGCAGTGAATGGGCTAGGGTACAAGGCTATGGCTACACCTTC. Translated, it gives CASSEWARVQGYGYTF.

The V and J genes are TRBV7-9 and TRBJ2-2; D not certain. Trimming cost V 2 bases and J 0 bases, with 7 bases left between them. The CDR3 runs 15 residues. Germline V gives CDR1 SEHNR, CDR2 FQNEAQ (reference sequence). The CDR3 DNA follows: TGTGCCAGCAGCTTACCCACGACGAACACCGGGGAGCTGTTTTTT. Its translation: CASSLPTTNTGELFF.

The gene calls are TRBV5-1 and TRBJ2-7; D not resolved. The CDR3 is 15 residues long. Between the trimmed V and J ends, which lost 0 bases and 7 bases, there was a span of 17 bases. The germline gives CDR1 SGHRS, CDR2 YFSETQ. The CDR3 sequence is CASSLAPSSSREQYF. The CDR3 coding sequence is TGCGCCAGCAGCTTGGCCCCCAGTTCAAGTAGGGAGCAGTACTTC. Full variable domain (remainder filled in from reference TRBV5-1 and TRBJ2-7): KAGVTQTPRYLIKTRGQQVTLSCSPISGHRSVSWYQQTPGQGLQFLFEYFSETQRNKGNFPGRFSGRQFSNSRSEMNVSTLELGDSALYLCASSLAPSSSREQYFGPGTRLTVT.

The CDR3 loop reads CASSLGLGGYNEQFF. The CDR3 nucleotides are TGTGCCAGCAGCTTAGGGCTAGGCGGCTACAATGAGCAGTTCTTC. The V gene is TRBV7-9, the J gene TRBJ2-1, with D unresolved. The CDR3 consists of 15 residues. V shed 1 base and J shed 3 bases, with 10 bases lying between them. The germline CDR1 and CDR2 sequences are SEHNR and FQNEAQ (reference sequence).

The CDR3 sequence is CASSLFGDRGSTNEKLFF. In nucleotides, the CDR3 is TGTGCCAGCAGCTTGTTCGGGGACAGGGGATCAACTAATGAAAAACTGTTTTTT. The chain carries TRBV5-6 and TRBJ1-4, with TRBD1 identical over 10 bases. The CDR3 runs to 18 residues. V lost 1 base, J lost 0 bases, and 6 bases stayed unmatched. Germline CDR1 reads SGHDT; CDR2 reads YYEEEE.

This clonotype turned up a few times. The chain uses TRBV6-1 and TRBJ2-7, with 8 positions matching TRBD2. After removal of 7 bases from V and 2 bases from J, the junction contained 10 bases not matched to a gene. The germline CDR1 and CDR2 sequences are MNHNS and SASEGT. The CDR3 runs 15 residues. Here the CDR3 reads CASKKASGLTYEQYF. The CDR3 region has the DNA TGTGCCAGCAAGAAAGCTAGCGGGCTCACCTACGAGCAGTACTTC.

This clonotype was seen a handful of times. The genes are TRBV24-1 and TRBJ2-3; D is unresolved. V gave up 8 bases and J gave up 1 base, with 9 bases separating them. The CDR3 sequence is 13 residues long. Germline CDR1 reads KGHDR; CDR2 reads SFDVKD. The CDR3 loop reads CATTDIGTDTQYF. CDR3 DNA: TGTGCCACCACCGACATCGGCACAGATACGCAGTATTTT.

This clonotype was seen a handful of times. The CDR3 region is CSALRGTQYF. In DNA, the CDR3 is TGCAGTGCTCTCCGGGGGACCCAGTACTTC. The chain joins TRBV20-1 to TRBJ2-5; weak D call: TRBD2 (5 bases). The CDR3 is 10 residues long. Trimming pared 5 bases from V and 7 bases from J, leaving 8 bases between. The germline gives CDR1 DFQATT, CDR2 SNEGSKA (reference sequence).

This clonotype has a count of ten or more. This sequence joins TRBV28 and TRBJ2-5; D ambiguous. The CDR3 runs 14 residues. In germline, CDR1 is MDHEN, CDR2 SYDVKM. CDR3 nucleotide sequence: TGTGCTACGGCACCCCAGGCAGCCCAAGAGACCCAGTACTTC. It yields the protein CATAPQAAQETQYF.

In its sample, this clonotype was seen many times. The chain is built from TRBV5-1 and TRBJ1-6, with a tentative D call TRBD1 (6 bases). V lost 4 bases and J 7 bases, leaving 12 bases between the germline ends. CDR3 length: 14 residues. Germline V CDR1 and CDR2: SGHRS, YFSETQ. CDR3 bases: TGCGCCAGCAGCCGACAGGCGGACAATTCACCCCTCCACTTT. It translates to CASSRQADNSPLHF.

This clonotype was counted ten times or more. The V gene is TRBV5-1, the J gene TRBJ2-7; no clear D gene. V was clipped by 0 bases and J by 0 bases, with 13 bases between them. The length of the CDR3 is 16 residues. Germline CDR1 is SGHRS and CDR2 is YFSETQ. The CDR3 loop reads CASSLAPFSSSYEQYF. The CDR3 nucleotides read TGCGCCAGCAGCTTGGCCCCCTTCTCCAGCTCCTACGAGCAGTACTTC.

The chain has TRBV24-1 and TRBJ2-2; possibly TRBD2 for D (6 bases). Germline V gene lookup returns CDR1 KGHDR and CDR2 SFDVKD. The ends were cut back, 5 bases at V and 1 base at J, with 13 bases in the middle. The length of the CDR3 is 16 residues. CDR3 DNA sequence: TGTGCCACCAGTGGCGGGGTCCTATTGAACACCGGGGAGCTGTTTTTT. It codes for CATSGGVLLNTGELFF.

The table lists this clonotype with a few counts. V usage is TRBV7-6 and J usage is TRBJ1-5, with D perhaps TRBD1 (5 bases). Germline V lookup: CDR1 SGHVS, CDR2 FNYEAQ. This CDR3 contains 16 residues. V lost 4 bases and J lost 2, with 15 bases in between. In DNA form, the CDR3 reads TGTGCCAGCAGCTCCGTAGACAGTTCCGGCAATCAGCCCCAGCATTTT. Its translation is CASSSVDSSGNQPQHF. Complete variable domain (other parts from reference TRBV7-6 and TRBJ1-5): GAGVSQSPRYKVTKRGQDVALRCDPISGHVSLYWYRQALGQGPEFLTYFNYEAQQDKSGLPNDRFSAERPEGSISTLTIQRTEQRDSAMYRCASSSVDSSGNQPQHFGDGTRLSIL.

CDR3 sequence reads: CASSYTPPGQGGYTF. DNA for the CDR3: TGTGCCAGCAGTTACACCCCCCCGGGACAGGGGGGCTACACCTTC. The genes are TRBV6-2 or TRBV6-3 and TRBJ1-2; 10 bases align to TRBD1. Trimming took 2 bases from V and 8 from J; bases not matched to a gene: 8. The CDR3 is 15 amino acids. Germline V gives CDR1 MNHEY, CDR2 SVGEGT.

This clonotype appeared many times. The chain employs TRBV7-2 and TRBJ2-5, with TRBD2 identical over 9 bases. The germline CDR1 and CDR2 sequences are SGHTA and FQGNSA. The V gene end was trimmed by 8 bases and the J gene end by 3 bases; junction bases not matched to a gene: 4. The CDR3 totals 13 residues. CDR3 sequence: CASGLAGKETQYF. DNA of the CDR3: TGTGCCAGCGGCCTAGCGGGAAAAGAGACCCAGTACTTC.

The chain couples TRBV19 to TRBJ1-5; D remains ambiguous. V gave up 3 bases and J gave up 4 bases, with 7 bases separating them. This CDR3 is built from 13 residues. Germline CDR1 LNHDA, CDR2 SQIVND (reference sequence). This CDR3 is CASSMTANQPQHF. CDR3 coding DNA: TGTGCCAGTAGTATGACGGCTAATCAGCCCCAGCATTTT.

There are a few counts of this clonotype. The CDR3, as DNA: TGTGCCAGTAGTGATTTGACAGGGGGCGAAACTGAAGCTTTCTTT. Translated: CASSDLTGGETEAFF. V and J are TRBV19 and TRBJ1-1, with 10 positions matching TRBD1. Looked up from germline, CDR1 is LNHDA and CDR2 is SQIVND (reference sequence). This CDR3 has 15 residues. Trimming took 5 bases from V and 5 from J; bases not matched to a gene: 8.

CDR3 coding DNA: TGCGCCAGCAGCCAAGAGCTGACAGGGGCCGACTTATACGAGCAGTACTTC. This sequence encodes CASSQELTGADLYEQYF. The rearrangement links TRBV4-1 to TRBJ2-7; TRBD1 agrees at 8 bases. In germline, CDR1 is MGHRA, CDR2 YSYEKL. The CDR3 is 17 residues long. Trimming removed 0 bases from V and 4 bases from J; junction bases left unmatched: 11.

A word on this clonotype: Because the CDR3 is missing its conserved closing phenylalanine or tryptophan, this is likely a read error. The chain is built from TRBV6-1 and TRBJ2-7; no firm D call. This CDR3 contains 15 residues. Trimming stripped 7 bases from V and 2 bases from J, with 18 bases between. Germline lookup yields CDR1 MNHNS and CDR2 SASEGT. CDR3 loop: CASNQALLGPYEQYL. CDR3 DNA sequence: TGTGCCAGCAACCAGGCATTGTTGGGCCCCTACGAGCAGTACCTC.

The sample holds a few counts of this clonotype. J is TRBJ2-5 and V is TRBV19; maybe TRBD1 (6 bases). The CDR3 length is 12 residues. Germline V gene lookup returns CDR1 LNHDA and CDR2 SQIVND (reference sequence). V lost 5 bases to trimming and J lost 5 bases, with 9 bases between them. The chain's CDR3 is CASSEGVETQYF. In nucleotides, the CDR3 is TGTGCCAGTAGTGAGGGGGTGGAGACCCAGTACTTC.